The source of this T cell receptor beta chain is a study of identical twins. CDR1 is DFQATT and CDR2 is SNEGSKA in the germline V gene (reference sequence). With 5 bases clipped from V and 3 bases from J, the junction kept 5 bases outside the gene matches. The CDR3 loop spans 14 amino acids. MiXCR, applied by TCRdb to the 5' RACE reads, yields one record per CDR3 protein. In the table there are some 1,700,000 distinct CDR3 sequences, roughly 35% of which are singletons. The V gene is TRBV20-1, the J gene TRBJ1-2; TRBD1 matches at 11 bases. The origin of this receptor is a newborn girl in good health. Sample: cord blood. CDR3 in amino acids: CSAGGQGEDYGYTF. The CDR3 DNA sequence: TGCAGTGCTGGGGGACAGGGGGAAGACTATGGCTACACCTTC.